The source of this TCR beta chain is a study of cytomegalovirus exposure and HLA in healthy donors. CDR3 length: 16 amino acids. Germline V gene sequence: CDR1 SGHVS, CDR2 FQNEAQ. Trimming stripped 1 base from V and 2 bases from J, with 11 bases between. Turning to this clone: Its target is unknown.

The PCR was carried out with 60 Vbeta primers and 13 Jbeta primers. Measured with immunoSEQ multiplex PCR; TCRdb has only the in-frame clones, and not every one. The sample contains 150,000 to 200,000 clones, 70% to 80% of which appear only once. General study points: An analysis done earlier found most TCR beta V segments productive about 87% or about 30% of the time. A later analysis revealed that TCR association rates differed between HLA loci, peaking at DRB1 and bottoming out at HLA-C. What was likely a sequencing artifact was a cluster of highly shared sequence variants. A few V segments could not be told apart, such as TRBV6-2 and TRBV6-3, and were left out.

The sequenced sample was PBMCs. This clonotype was sampled from a woman in her 50s in good health and CMV-seronegative. The chain recombines TRBV7-8 with TRBJ2-2, with D unresolved. The CDR3 coding sequence is TGTGCCAGCAGCTTAGTATTAGAAACTAACACCGGGGAGCTGTTTTTT. Translating gives CASSLVLETNTGELFF. Supplemented by reference TRBV7-8 and TRBJ2-2, the full variable domain reads GAGVSQSPRYKVAKRGQDVALRCDPISGHVSLFWYQQALGQGPEFLTYFQNEAQLDKSGLPSDRFFAERPEGSVSTLKIQRTQQEDSAVYLCASSLVLETNTGELFFGEGSRLTVL.